Below, 23 T cell receptor beta chains from the same sample are listed, as sequenced in a study of shared clonotypes between healthy human individuals. TCRdb's table, derived via immunoSEQ multiplex PCR, lists solely in-frame clones and lacks some. Among 2 million to 2.5 million clones listed, roughly 93% were seen once. The sequencing input was naive CD4+ T cells from PBMCs. Subset: CD45RA+ positively selected. Receptor source: a man aged 18 to 30 in good health. Some clones in this sample may be carry-over from other donors' samples.

This clone was recorded only once. The V call is TRBV5-8, the J call TRBJ1-4, with a possible D match to TRBD1 (5 bases). Trimming took off 4 bases at V and 4 bases at J, with 14 bases between the two ends. The CDR3 contains 15 residues. Germline V gene lookup returns CDR1 SGHTS and CDR2 YDEGEE. Here the CDR3 DNA reads TGTGCCAGCAGCCTGCTACAGGTGATTAATGAAAAACTGTTTTTT. Its protein is CASSLLQVINEKLFF.

The chain uses TRBV5-1 and TRBJ2-5, with 8 bases that match TRBD2. Losses at the gene ends were 3 bases for V and 4 bases for J; bases not matched to a gene: 5. This CDR3 spans 14 amino acids. CDR1 is SGHRS and CDR2 is YFSETQ in the germline V gene. Here the CDR3 DNA reads TGCGCCAGCAGCTACAACCTAGCGGGAGAGACCCAGTACTTC. This codes for CASSYNLAGETQYF. Using reference TRBV5-1 and TRBJ2-5 for the parts outside the CDR3, the full variable domain is KAGVTQTPRYLIKTRGQQVTLSCSPISGHRSVSWYQQTPGQGLQFLFEYFSETQRNKGNFPGRFSGRQFSNSRSEMNVSTLELGDSALYLCASSYNLAGETQYFGPGTRLLVL.

J is TRBJ1-4 and V is TRBV19, with D possibly matching TRBD1 (5 bases). There are 15 residues in the CDR3. Germline loops: CDR1 LNHDA, CDR2 SQIVND (reference sequence). V was shortened by 1 base and J by 7 bases, with 13 bases between the two germline ends. CDR3 residues: CASSIARQKFEKLFF. CDR3 in DNA: TGTGCCAGTAGTATAGCACGACAGAAATTTGAAAAACTGTTTTTT.

The chain combines TRBV28 with TRBJ1-4, with a possible D match to TRBD1 (5 bases). V lost 3 bases and J lost 1, with 12 bases in between. The CDR3 loop spans 16 amino acids. The germline V gene encodes CDR1 MDHEN and CDR2 SYDVKM. The chain's CDR3 is CASSFRLGRTNEKLFF. DNA for the CDR3: TGTGCCAGCAGTTTCCGGCTGGGGCGAACTAATGAAAAACTGTTTTTT.

This chain links TRBV6-5 with TRBJ1-5; D is undetermined. The germline V and J ends were trimmed by 1 base and 6 bases, with 10 bases remaining between them. This CDR3 is built from 14 residues. Germline V gene lookup returns CDR1 MNHEY and CDR2 SVGAGI. For the CDR3, the DNA is TGTGCCAGCAGTTACTATAGCCCGGCTCAGCCCCAGCATTTT. Amino acids: CASSYYSPAQPQHF.

The rearrangement uses TRBV5-5 and TRBJ2-7; D not certain. Germline CDR1 reads SGHKS; CDR2 reads YYEKEE (reference sequence). Trimming cost V 0 bases and J 2 bases, with 15 bases left between them. The CDR3 covers 16 residues. In nucleotides, the CDR3 is TGTGCCAGCAGCTTGGGGGCAAGGTTGGCCCCCTACGAGCAGTACTTC. Translated, it gives CASSLGARLAPYEQYF.

V and J are TRBV7-3 and TRBJ2-4; either TRBD1 or TRBD2 may fit D (6 bases each). Germline-derived CDR1 and CDR2 are SGHTA and FQGTGA. The ends were cut back, 0 bases at V and 9 bases at J, with 30 bases in the middle. The CDR3 contains 20 residues. The CDR3 sequence: CASSLTVSGAGTKQGGIQYF. CDR3 DNA: TGTGCCAGCAGCTTAACGGTTTCGGGGGCCGGGACCAAACAGGGAGGCATTCAGTACTTC.

This chain connects TRBV29-1 to TRBJ2-7, with TRBD1 as a possible D gene (5 bases). CDR1 and CDR2 (germline): SQVTM, ANQGSEA. Trimming took 6 bases from V and 0 from J, leaving 12 bases between them. The CDR3 loop spans 13 amino acids. CDR3 amino acids: CSVRQFPSYEQYF. The CDR3 DNA reads TGCAGCGTCCGACAGTTCCCCTCCTACGAGCAGTACTTC.

Comments on this clone: Additional DNA sequences in this sample encode the identical CDR3. The J gene is TRBJ2-2, the V gene TRBV5-1; TRBD2 matches 9 bases. With V trimmed by 4 bases and J by 4 bases, 5 bases remained unmatched. This CDR3 comprises 15 residues. Per germline, CDR1 SGHRS and CDR2 YFSETQ. DNA of the CDR3: TGCGCCAGCAGCCTCACTAGCGGGTTCACCGGGGAGCTGTTTTTT. Translating gives CASSLTSGFTGELFF. Variable domain in full (rest from reference TRBV5-1 and TRBJ2-2): KAGVTQTPRYLIKTRGQQVTLSCSPISGHRSVSWYQQTPGQGLQFLFEYFSETQRNKGNFPGRFSGRQFSNSRSEMNVSTLELGDSALYLCASSLTSGFTGELFFGEGSRLTVL.

V usage is TRBV9 and J usage is TRBJ2-5; D is unresolved. Trimming stripped 5 bases from V and 3 bases from J, with 8 bases between. The CDR3 length is 12 residues. In germline, CDR1 is SGDLS, CDR2 YYNGEE. CDR3 nucleotide sequence: TGTGCCAGCAGTGCAAAGGAAGAGACCCAGTACTTC. This sequence encodes CASSAKEETQYF.

The rearrangement joins TRBV10-3 to TRBJ1-1; no clear D gene. CDR3 size: 12 residues. V was cut by 4 bases and J by 4 bases, with 7 bases left in between. In germline, CDR1 is ENHRY, CDR2 SYGVKD. The CDR3 spells CAISVRGTEAFF. CDR3 nucleotide sequence: TGTGCCATCAGTGTTAGAGGCACTGAAGCTTTCTTT.

CDR3 protein: CASSQDSLNNEQFF. CDR3 in DNA: TGTGCCAGCAGCCAAGATAGCCTAAACAATGAGCAGTTCTTC. The chain links TRBV4-2 to TRBJ2-1; D gene unclear. The CDR3 covers 14 residues. Germline V CDR1 and CDR2: LGHNA, YNFKEQ. V gave up 0 bases and J gave up 5 bases, with 8 bases separating them.

The genes are TRBV19 and TRBJ2-1; TRBD1 might be the D (5 bases). The CDR3 has 17 residues. Germline CDR1 and CDR2: LNHDA and SQIVND (reference sequence). Trimming took off 5 bases at V and 0 bases at J, with 17 bases between the two ends. CDR3 region: CASSLTGTGSSYNEQFF. In DNA form, the CDR3 reads TGTGCCAGTAGTCTTACCGGTACAGGCAGCTCCTACAATGAGCAGTTCTTC.

CDR3 bases: TGCGCCAGCAGTACGGACGACGGGCCCCAGCATTTT. Protein: CASSTDDGPQHF. This chain connects TRBV5-1 to TRBJ1-5; D is uncertain. CDR1 is SGHRS and CDR2 is YFSETQ in the germline V gene. V was pared by 5 bases and J by 9 bases, with 12 bases between. The length of the CDR3 is 12 residues.

The rearrangement joins TRBV2 to TRBJ1-2, with 8 bases matching TRBD1. The CDR3 runs 12 residues. The V gene's germline CDR1 is SNHLY and CDR2 FYNNEI. Losses at the gene ends were 4 bases for V and 8 bases for J; bases not matched to a gene: 3. This CDR3 is CASSGQGAGYTF. CDR3 nucleotide sequence: TGTGCCAGCAGTGGGCAGGGGGCGGGCTACACCTTC.

J is TRBJ1-2 and V is TRBV5-5; D ambiguous. The CDR3 runs 14 residues. Germline V gives CDR1 SGHKS, CDR2 YYEKEE (reference sequence). Trimming left V 4 bases short and J 4 bases short, with 14 bases between. The CDR3 DNA follows: TGTGCCAGCAGCCCATCCGGGCTTACCTATGGCTACACCTTC. It encodes CASSPSGLTYGYTF. Variable domain in full (rest from reference TRBV5-5 and TRBJ1-2): DAGVTQSPTHLIKTRGQQVTLRCSPISGHKSVSWYQQVLGQGPQFIFQYYEKEERGRGNFPDRFSARQFPNYSSELNVNALLLGDSALYLCASSPSGLTYGYTFGSGTRLTVV.

This rearrangement joins TRBV7-3 to TRBJ2-5; 8 bases fit TRBD2. Losses at the gene ends were 3 bases for V and 3 bases for J; bases not matched to a gene: 6. This CDR3 is built from 15 residues. Germline loops: CDR1 SGHTA, CDR2 FQGTGA. In DNA, the CDR3 is TGTGCCAGCAGCTTCCTCGGGAGGGCCGAAGAGACCCAGTACTTC. Its translation is CASSFLGRAEETQYF.

The J gene is TRBJ2-3, the V gene TRBV10-3, with a tentative D call TRBD1 (5 bases). The CDR3 runs 14 residues. CDR1 is ENHRY and CDR2 is SYGVKD in the germline V gene. The V end lost 5 bases, the J end lost 11 bases, and 20 bases lay between the germline ends. DNA for the CDR3: TGTGCCATCAGTAAACCCTTAGCCCAAGGGGAGCAGTATTTT. This encodes CAISKPLAQGEQYF.

The chain has TRBV19 and TRBJ1-1; no clear D. V shed 1 base and J shed 1 base, with 7 bases lying between them. CDR3 length: 14 residues. From germline, CDR1 is LNHDA and CDR2 SQIVND (reference sequence). Here the CDR3 reads CASSIVPKNTEAFF. The CDR3, as DNA: TGTGCCAGTAGTATAGTCCCCAAGAACACTGAAGCTTTCTTT.

This clone was detected only once. The chain recombines TRBV5-1 with TRBJ2-1; D is tentatively TRBD1 or TRBD2 (6 bases each). This CDR3 has 13 residues. Germline assignment: CDR1 SGHRS and CDR2 YFSETQ. V was pared by 3 bases and J by 7 bases, with 11 bases between. The CDR3 DNA sequence: TGCGCCAGCAGCTACGAAGGGGGGAATGAGCAGTTCTTC. Protein sequence: CASSYEGGNEQFF. Based on the CDR3 plus reference TRBV5-1 and TRBJ2-1, the full variable domain is KAGVTQTPRYLIKTRGQQVTLSCSPISGHRSVSWYQQTPGQGLQFLFEYFSETQRNKGNFPGRFSGRQFSNSRSEMNVSTLELGDSALYLCASSYEGGNEQFFGPGTRLTVL.

V usage is TRBV5-8 and J usage is TRBJ2-1; 12 bases match TRBD2. V was pared by 3 bases and J by 4 bases, with 2 bases of the junction left unmatched. This CDR3 is built from 15 residues. CDR1 is SGHTS and CDR2 is YDEGEE in the germline V gene. The CDR3 DNA is TGTGCCAGCAGCTCTAGCGGGAGGGGTTACAATGAGCAGTTCTTC. Protein sequence: CASSSSGRGYNEQFF.

The chain links TRBV18 to TRBJ2-1; 9 nucleotides agree with TRBD1. With 3 bases clipped from V and 4 bases from J, the junction kept 16 bases outside the gene matches. The CDR3 length is 19 residues. Per the germline V gene, CDR1 is KGHSH and CDR2 is LQKENI. CDR3 in amino acids: CASSPPETGTGTYYNEQFF. The DNA for the CDR3 is TGTGCCAGCTCACCCCCAGAAACGGGGACAGGGACCTATTACAATGAGCAGTTCTTC.

The chain carries TRBV11-2 and TRBJ2-1, with D uncertain. From germline, CDR1 is SGHAT and CDR2 FQNNGV. The CDR3 sequence is 17 residues long. V lost 0 bases, J lost 7 bases, and 19 bases lay in between. The CDR3 loop is CASSLDGRPPRTNEQFF. CDR3 nucleotides: TGTGCCAGCAGCTTAGATGGTCGGCCACCACGGACGAATGAGCAGTTCTTC. Based on the CDR3 plus reference TRBV11-2 and TRBJ2-1, the full variable domain is EAGVAQSPRYKIIEKRQSVAFWCNPISGHATLYWYQQILGQGPKLLIQFQNNGVVDDSQLPKDRFSAERLKGVDSTLKIQPAKLEDSAVYLCASSLDGRPPRTNEQFFGPGTRLTVL.